This T cell receptor (beta chain) was captured by sequencing in a study of patients and donors after allogeneic stem cell transplantation. Germline V gene data show CDR1 as LGHNA and CDR2 as YSLEER. With V trimmed by 1 base and J by 8 bases, 13 bases remained unmatched. The CDR3 totals 16 residues. This clonotype appeared a few times. MiXCR, run by TCRdb on the RT-PCR reads, gives a single entry per CDR3 protein. The sample has 98,000 or so distinct CDR3 sequences, approximately 40% seen once. Specimen: blood, either unsorted or a sorted T cell fraction (not recorded which). V is TRBV4-3 and J is TRBJ1-2, with 7 bases lining up with TRBD1. This clonotype was sampled from a human donor who was either an allogeneic HSCT recipient or a stem cell or donor lymphocyte infusion donor (not recorded which). It is not recorded whose cells these are; they may come from a transplant donor. As DNA, the CDR3 is TGCGCCAGCAGCCAAGTTTCCCCGGGTAGGGGGCAAGGCTACACCTTC. Translating it yields CASSQVSPGRGQGYTF.